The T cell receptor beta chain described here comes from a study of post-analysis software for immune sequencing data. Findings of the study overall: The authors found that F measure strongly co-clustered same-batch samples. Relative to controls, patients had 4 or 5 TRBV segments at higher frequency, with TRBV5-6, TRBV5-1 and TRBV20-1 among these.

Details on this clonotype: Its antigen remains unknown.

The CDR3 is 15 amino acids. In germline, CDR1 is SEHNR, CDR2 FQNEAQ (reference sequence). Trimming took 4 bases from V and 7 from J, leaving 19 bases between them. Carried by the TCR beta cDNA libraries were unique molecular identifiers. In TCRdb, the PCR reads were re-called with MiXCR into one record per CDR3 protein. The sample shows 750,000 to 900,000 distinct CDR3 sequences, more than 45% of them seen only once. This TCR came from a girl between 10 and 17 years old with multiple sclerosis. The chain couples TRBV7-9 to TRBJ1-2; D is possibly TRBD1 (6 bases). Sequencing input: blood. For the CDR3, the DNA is TGTGCCAGCAGCTCCCCGGCAGGCAAGGGGGGTGGCTACACCTTC. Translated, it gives CASSSPAGKGGGYTF.